What follows are 32 T cell receptor beta chains derived from one specimen sequenced in a study of early T cells in non-severe SARS-CoV-2 infection. TCRdb reprocessed the 5' RACE reads via MiXCR and lists one record per CDR3 protein. The data hold about 81,000 distinct CDR3 sequences, with approximately 6% observed a single time. Sequencing was carried out using whole blood. All receptors derive from an adult who was a healthcare worker with PCR-confirmed SARS-CoV-2 infection or an uninfected control (not recorded which).

This clonotype was recorded many times. The chain joins TRBV6-2 or TRBV6-3 to TRBJ2-7; 8 bases map to TRBD1. Unmatched junction bases numbered 17, after V lost 7 bases and J lost 6 bases. The germline V gene has CDR1 MNHEY and CDR2 SVGEGT. The CDR3 extends over 16 amino acids. The CDR3 loop is CASNLEGQGAYPEQYF. The CDR3 DNA is TGTGCCAGCAACCTCGAGGGTCAGGGGGCGTATCCCGAGCAGTACTTC.

This clonotype was picked up many times. The V gene is TRBV18, the J gene TRBJ2-1, with 14 nucleotides matching TRBD2. Trimming took 4 bases from V and 6 from J; bases not matched to a gene: 2. The CDR3 runs to 15 residues. Germline V CDR1 and CDR2: KGHSH, LQKENI. As DNA, the CDR3 is TGTGCCAGCTCACTAGGACTAGCGGGAGGCAATGAGCAGTTCTTC. It translates to CASSLGLAGGNEQFF.

This clonotype has a handful of counts. V and J are TRBV10-1 and TRBJ2-7; D uncertain. The ends were cut back, 0 bases at V and 0 bases at J, with 6 bases in the middle. From germline, CDR1 is WNHNN and CDR2 SYGVQD (reference sequence). This CDR3 contains 14 residues. CDR3 bases: TGCGCCAGCAGTGAGTCAGGCCGCTCCTACGAGCAGTACTTC. As protein: CASSESGRSYEQYF.

In this sample, this clonotype turned up many times. The gene calls are TRBV5-6 and TRBJ2-5; D ambiguous. CDR1 SGHDT and CDR2 YYEEEE come from the germline V gene. The CDR3 is 11 amino acids. Trimming cost V 3 bases and J 5 bases, with 5 bases left between them. The CDR3 reads CASSSRETQYF. CDR3 coding DNA: TGTGCCAGCAGCTCTCGGGAGACCCAGTACTTC.

This rearrangement joins TRBV2 to TRBJ2-2, with D possibly being TRBD1 (6 bases). V lost 5 bases to trimming and J lost 6 bases, with 19 bases between them. From germline, CDR1 is SNHLY and CDR2 FYNNEI. The CDR3 loop spans 16 amino acids. The CDR3 loop is CASSLRQGNVPGELFF. The CDR3 DNA follows: TGTGCCAGCAGTCTCAGGCAGGGGAATGTACCCGGGGAGCTGTTTTTT. The whole variable domain, filled in from reference TRBV2 and TRBJ2-2, reads EPEVTQTPSHQVTQMGQEVILRCVPISNHLYFYWYRQILGQKVEFLVSFYNNEISEKSEIFDDQFSVERPDGSNFTLKIRSTKLEDSAMYFCASSLRQGNVPGELFFGEGSRLTVL.

At least ten counts were recorded for this clonotype. This chain's CDR3 is CASSSDPLSGYTF. DNA for the CDR3: TGCGCCAGCAGCTCCGACCCACTATCGGGCTACACCTTC. The rearrangement uses TRBV5-1 and TRBJ1-2; D call uncertain. The CDR3 sequence is 13 residues long. V shed 3 bases and J shed 8 bases, with 14 bases lying between them. CDR1 is SGHRS, CDR2 YFSETQ, per germline.

This clonotype was detected many times. The chain recombines TRBV18 with TRBJ2-2; D may be TRBD2 (6 bases). The germline V and J ends were trimmed by 6 bases and 3 bases, with 14 bases remaining between them. CDR1 is KGHSH, CDR2 LQKENI, per germline. CDR3 size: 15 residues. The CDR3 spells CASSLPSAYTGELFF. The CDR3 DNA is TGTGCCAGCTCTCTTCCTAGCGCTTACACCGGGGAGCTGTTTTTT.

This clonotype was seen ten or more times. The V gene is TRBV18, the J gene TRBJ2-2, with D perhaps matching TRBD1 (6 bases). This CDR3 is built from 15 residues. V shed 3 bases and J shed 2 bases, with 10 bases lying between them. Germline CDR1 reads KGHSH; CDR2 reads LQKENI. The CDR3 sequence: CASSPGTPNTGELFF. As DNA, the CDR3 is TGTGCCAGCTCACCCGGGACACCAAACACCGGGGAGCTGTTTTTT. Full variable domain (rest looked up from reference TRBV18 and TRBJ2-2): NAGVMQNPRHLVRRRGQEARLRCSPMKGHSHVYWYRQLPEEGLKFMVYLQKENIIDESGMPKERFSAEFPKEGPSILRIQQVVRGDSAAYFCASSPGTPNTGELFFGEGSRLTVL.

This clonotype was observed at least ten times. This sequence joins TRBV6-6 and TRBJ2-5; 8 bases fit TRBD1. Germline loops: CDR1 MNHNY, CDR2 SVGAGI (reference sequence). The CDR3 has 13 amino acids. The ends lost 7 bases at V and 2 bases at J; junction bases unmatched: 3. In DNA form, the CDR3 reads TGTGCCAGCATGAACAGGGGGCAAGAGACCCAGTACTTC. Translating it yields CASMNRGQETQYF.

This clonotype has at least ten counts. This rearrangement joins TRBV12-3 or TRBV12-4 to TRBJ1-6; possible D gene TRBD1, 6 bases. V lost 5 bases and J lost 6, with 17 bases in between. CDR3 size: 16 residues. The CDR3 sequence: CASSLGSTGINSPLHF. CDR3 nucleotide sequence: TGTGCCAGCAGTCTCGGGTCCACAGGGATTAATTCACCCCTCCACTTT.

The rearrangement joins TRBV7-2 to TRBJ2-7; TRBD1 or TRBD2 may be the D gene (5 bases each). The CDR3 is made up of 15 amino acids. V gave up 5 bases and J gave up 0 bases, with 14 bases separating them. The germline V gene has CDR1 SGHTA and CDR2 FQGNSA. Written as DNA, the CDR3 is TGTGCCAGCAGCGATTTCCGGGACGGCTCCTACGAGCAGTACTTC. Its protein product is CASSDFRDGSYEQYF.

This clonotype was seen a few times. The chain carries TRBV29-1 and TRBJ1-1; D is perhaps TRBD1 (5 bases). This CDR3 has 12 residues. V lost 2 bases to trimming and J lost 10 bases, with 14 bases between them. Germline CDR1 reads SQVTM; CDR2 reads ANQGSEA. In DNA, the CDR3 is TGCAGCGTTGAATTAAGGTGGGGGACAGCTTTCTTT. Translation gives CSVELRWGTAFF.

This clonotype was recorded at least ten times. The rearrangement links TRBV29-1 to TRBJ2-3; possibly TRBD2 for D (5 bases). V was shortened by 4 bases and J by 4 bases, with 12 bases between the two germline ends. The CDR3 runs 13 residues. Germline-derived CDR1 and CDR2 are SQVTM and ANQGSEA. The CDR3 nucleotides are TGCAGCGTTGCTACGGGATTTGCAGATACGCAGTATTTT. Encoded protein: CSVATGFADTQYF.

This clonotype was seen more than once but under ten times. The chain recombines TRBV6-6 with TRBJ2-1; 10 bases match TRBD2. J lost 9 bases, V lost 2 bases, and 10 bases had no gene match. The CDR3 consists of 16 residues. Germline CDR1 and CDR2: MNHNY and SVGAGI (reference sequence). CDR3 nucleotides: TGTGCCAGCAGTTACGGAACTAGCGGGAAGATTGGTGAGCAGTTCTTC. Translated: CASSYGTSGKIGEQFF.

The sample holds many counts of this clonotype. The chain uses TRBV2 and TRBJ2-3, with D possibly matching TRBD1 (6 bases). The germline CDR1 and CDR2 sequences are SNHLY and FYNNEI. V lost 8 bases to trimming and J lost 3 bases, with 15 bases between them. This CDR3 has 14 residues. Written as DNA, the CDR3 is TGTGCCAGCGGAAAAACAGGGTTGACAGATACGCAGTATTTT. This translates into CASGKTGLTDTQYF.

The table lists this clonotype with many counts. The chain couples TRBV20-1 to TRBJ2-7, with D possibly being TRBD2 (6 bases). Trimming removed 2 bases from V and 6 bases from J, with 20 bases in between. CDR3 length: 15 amino acids. The germline CDR1 and CDR2 sequences are DFQATT and SNEGSKA (reference sequence). The CDR3 DNA reads as TGCAGTGCTAGATGGACGGGTGGGACTCGGGGCGAGCAGTACTTC. It translates to CSARWTGGTRGEQYF.

There are many counts of this clonotype. CDR3 coding DNA: TGTGCCAGTAGGCCCAACACCGGTGGATACGAGCAGTACTTC. This codes for CASRPNTGGYEQYF. The rearrangement joins TRBV19 to TRBJ2-7; no firm D call. From germline, CDR1 is LNHDA and CDR2 SQIVND (reference sequence). The ends were cut back, 6 bases at V and 4 bases at J, with 16 bases in the middle. This CDR3 is built from 14 residues.

The V gene is TRBV20-1, the J gene TRBJ1-3, with TRBD1 matching over 9 bases. Germline V CDR1 and CDR2: DFQATT, SNEGSKA (reference sequence). V lost 5 bases to trimming and J lost 4 bases; unmatched junction nucleotides: 6. The CDR3 is 14 amino acids. The CDR3 sequence is CSAARDRVGNTIYF. CDR3 DNA: TGCAGTGCTGCGAGGGACAGGGTAGGAAACACCATATATTTT.

A few counts support this clonotype. The rearrangement links TRBV7-9 to TRBJ2-2; D is unresolved. V shed 3 bases and J shed 5 bases, with 10 bases lying between them. Germline CDR1 is SEHNR and CDR2 is FQNEAQ (reference sequence). This CDR3 has 14 amino acids. CDR3 coding DNA: TGTGCCAGCAGCTTGGACGGTGGGACCGGGGAGCTGTTTTTT. This translates into CASSLDGGTGELFF.

This clonotype was detected ten times or more. The chain links TRBV7-2 to TRBJ2-7; 7 bases match TRBD2. Germline-derived CDR1 and CDR2 are SGHTA and FQGNSA. V shed 1 base and J 3 bases; nucleotides not matched to a gene: 6. This CDR3 contains 15 residues. The CDR3 region has the DNA TGTGCCAGCAGCTTAGATAGGACTAGTCTCTACGAGCAGTACTTC. Translating gives CASSLDRTSLYEQYF.

Many counts were recorded for this clonotype. The chain uses TRBV7-2 and TRBJ1-4; no definite D call. Trimming removed 0 bases at V and 8 bases at J, with 13 bases between. Germline lookup yields CDR1 SGHTA and CDR2 FQGNSA. CDR3 size: 15 residues. The CDR3 DNA reads as TGTGCCAGCAGCTTAGCTGCCAGGTCAAGGGAAAAACTGTTTTTT. It specifies CASSLAARSREKLFF. The full variable domain, in which reference TRBV7-2 and TRBJ1-4 provide the parts outside the CDR3, is GAGVSQSPSNKVTEKGKDVELRCDPISGHTALYWYRQSLGQGLEFLIYFQGNSAPDKSGLPSDRFSAERTGGSVSTLTIQRTQQEDSAVYLCASSLAARSREKLFFGSGTQLSVL.

This clonotype came up many times. This chain connects TRBV25-1 to TRBJ1-1, with 7 nucleotides matching TRBD1. This CDR3 has 13 residues. Germline CDR1 MGHDK, CDR2 SYGVNS. With V trimmed by 0 bases and J by 10 bases, 5 bases remained unmatched. In nucleotides, the CDR3 is TGTGCCAGCAGTGAATACGGGACAGTTGGAGCTTTCTTT. Amino acids: CASSEYGTVGAFF.

At least ten counts were recorded for this clonotype. V usage is TRBV4-1 and J usage is TRBJ1-1; D may be TRBD1 (6 bases). The germline gives CDR1 MGHRA, CDR2 YSYEKL. The V gene lost 1 base and the J gene lost 1 base, with 7 bases spanning the gap. The CDR3 has 14 residues. CDR3 DNA: TGCGCCAGCAGCCAAGTGACAGGGAACACTGAAGCTTTCTTT. Translating it yields CASSQVTGNTEAFF.

This clonotype was found many times. The chain combines TRBV20-1 with TRBJ1-2; tentative D call: TRBD1 (6 bases). Germline V gene data show CDR1 as DFQATT and CDR2 as SNEGSKA (reference sequence). V was trimmed by 3 bases and J by 1 base, leaving 12 bases between them. The CDR3 spans 14 residues. CDR3 region: CSARGARSNYGYTF. The CDR3 region has the DNA TGCAGTGCTAGGGGGGCCAGGAGTAACTATGGCTACACCTTC.

This clonotype was picked up many times. This sequence joins TRBV28 and TRBJ2-7, with a tentative D call TRBD1 (6 bases). The ends were cut back, 7 bases at V and 3 bases at J, with 10 bases in the middle. Per germline, CDR1 MDHEN and CDR2 SYDVKM. The CDR3 contains 12 residues. In DNA form, the CDR3 reads TGTGCCAGCACACAGGGAGACTACGAGCAGTACTTC. Protein sequence: CASTQGDYEQYF.

This clonotype occurred many times. The chain joins TRBV6-2 or TRBV6-3 to TRBJ1-6; D is uncertain. The germline CDR1 and CDR2 sequences are MNHEY and SVGEGT. V dropped 5 bases and J dropped 7 bases, with 21 bases sitting between them. This CDR3 region has 17 residues. The CDR3 coding sequence is TGTGCCAGCAGTCCAAGAACAAAGGGTTCCACAAATTCACCCCTCCACTTT. As protein: CASSPRTKGSTNSPLHF.

Only a few counts were recorded for this clonotype. Possible read error: a much larger clone is one base away. This chain joins TRBV25-1 and TRBJ2-3; tentatively, D is TRBD2 (6 bases). CDR1 is MGHDK and CDR2 is SYGVNS in the germline V gene. The CDR3 loop spans 16 amino acids. Trimming took off 2 bases at V and 2 bases at J, with 14 bases between the two ends. CDR3 nucleotides: TGTGCCAGCAGTGAAAACGGGGGACCTAACACAGATACGCAGTATTTT. It codes for CASSENGGPNTDTQYF.

The chain has TRBV11-2 and TRBJ2-7; no reliable D call. This CDR3 is 14 amino acids long. V lost 3 bases, J lost 1 base, and 10 bases lay in between. Germline values: CDR1 SGHAT, CDR2 FQNNGV. CDR3 amino acids: CASSFKWDSYEQYF. CDR3 nucleotides: TGTGCCAGCAGCTTCAAATGGGATTCCTACGAGCAGTACTTC.

This clonotype occurred many times. The chain uses TRBV5-5 and TRBJ2-1, with D possibly called TRBD1 or TRBD2 (5 bases each). Germline V lookup: CDR1 SGHKS, CDR2 YYEKEE (reference sequence). V lost 4 bases and J 5 bases, leaving 13 bases between the germline ends. CDR3 length: 14 amino acids. The chain's CDR3 is CASSPRGYDNEQFF. DNA for the CDR3: TGTGCCAGCAGCCCGAGGGGCTATGACAATGAGCAGTTCTTC.

The rearrangement joins TRBV7-2 to TRBJ1-1; D perhaps matches TRBD1 (6 bases). The germline gives CDR1 SGHTA, CDR2 FQGNSA. Deletions cut 3 bases from V and 8 bases from J, with 13 bases between. The CDR3 runs to 13 residues. The DNA for the CDR3 is TGTGCCAGCAGCTTGGGACACCCCTCGGAAGCTTTCTTT. It translates to CASSLGHPSEAFF.

This clonotype was recorded a few times. The J gene is TRBJ1-5, the V gene TRBV3-1; TRBD1 matches at 9 bases. CDR1 is LGHDT, CDR2 YNNKEL, per germline (reference sequence). Trimming at V came to 4 bases and at J to 6 bases, leaving 4 bases not matched to a gene. The CDR3 is made up of 14 amino acids. The CDR3 spells CASSPGQGTQPQHF. The CDR3 nucleotides are TGTGCCAGCAGCCCGGGACAGGGTACTCAGCCCCAGCATTTT.

The J gene is TRBJ1-1, the V gene TRBV15, with a possible D match to TRBD1 (5 bases). Trimming took off 3 bases at V and 2 bases at J, with 10 bases between the two ends. Germline CDR1 reads LNHNV; CDR2 reads YYDKDF (reference sequence). The CDR3 totals 14 residues. The CDR3 loop reads CATSRGRANTEAFF. CDR3 nucleotide sequence: TGTGCCACCAGCAGGGGCAGGGCAAACACTGAAGCTTTCTTT.